A selection of T cell receptor beta chains follows, all from one sample in a study of T cells in Graves' hyperthyroidism and ophthalmopathy. One entry per CDR3 protein results from TCRdb running MiXCR on the multiplex PCR reads. The sample carries about 540,000 distinct CDR3 sequences, approximately 44% recorded once. Sequenced input: peripheral blood or thyroid tissue (not recorded which). The receptors stem from a woman aged 18-29 years with Graves' hyperthyroidism. CDR3s include the opening cysteine and the closing phenylalanine or tryptophan. D genes are given only for firm matches. Where a row states a size, it is once, few, many or the class of an expanded clone; other rows omit it.

>TRBV4-2|TRBJ2-5|-|TRBD2
CASSQELAGVGQETQYF
TGTGCCAGCAGCCAAGAGCTAGCGGGAGTGGGGCAAGAGACCCAGTACTTC
>TRBV6-1|TRBJ2-7|-|TRBD2
CASNLSGSYEQYF
TGTGCCAGCAACCTTAGCGGGAGCTACGAGCAGTACTTC
>TRBV9|TRBJ1-2|many|-
CASSVDHGSYGYTF
TGTGCCAGCAGCGTAGATCACGGATCCTATGGCTACACCTTC
>TRBV7-2|TRBJ1-1|-|-
CASSEGSAFF
TGTGCCAGCAGCGAAGGGTCAGCTTTCTTT
>TRBV11-3|TRBJ1-1|many|-
CASSWDTNTEAFF
TGTGCCAGCAGCTGGGACACGAACACTGAAGCTTTCTTT
>TRBV7-2|TRBJ2-3|many|-
CASSQTDTQYF
TGTGCCAGCAGCCAAACAGATACGCAGTATTTT
>TRBV6-5|TRBJ1-4|-|TRBD1
CASSYLTGGEKLFF
TGTGCCAGCAGTTATTTGACAGGGGGGGAAAAACTGTTTTTT
>TRBV7-2|TRBJ1-1|many|TRBD1
CASSVDRESQEAFF
TGTGCCAGCAGCGTCGACAGGGAAAGTCAGGAAGCTTTCTTT
>TRBV29-1|TRBJ2-7|-|TRBD2
CSSEPSGGSYEQYF
TGCAGCAGTGAACCTAGCGGGGGTTCCTACGAGCAGTACTTC
>TRBV12-5|TRBJ1-2|-|-
CASGLRTEVYGYTF
TGTGCTAGTGGTTTAAGAACGGAAGTCTATGGCTACACCTTC